This TCR beta chain was observed in a study of beta chain features in type 1 diabetes. This clone was seen a few times. Its antigen is undetermined. TCRB transcripts that were expressed got sequenced, as all of the isolated RNA had been reverse transcribed. Approximately 4 million reads on average were seen across naive, central memory and regulatory T cell samples. Assay used: immunoSEQ multiplex PCR; TCRdb lists only in-frame clones, some missing. Found here are more than 250,000 clones, more than 13% of them singletons; the top ten hold about 0.017%. This CDR3 comprises 19 residues. The V gene end was trimmed by 8 bases and the J gene end by 1 base; junction bases not matched to a gene: 11. The germline gives CDR1 SGHTA, CDR2 FQGNSA. Notes on the study in general: Reads derived from cDNA could over-represent cells showing high TCR expression. There was a moderate but significant shortening of TCRB CDR3s in all four CD4+ subsets of Type 1 diabetes patients. Patients' naive, central memory and regulatory TCRB repertoires appeared more alike than those of healthy donors.

The TCR was taken from a man aged 25 to 45 with type 1 diabetes. The chain combines TRBV7-2 with TRBJ2-6; 13 bases fit TRBD2. Sequenced input: naive CD4+ T cells from blood. The CDR3 nucleotides read TGTGCCAGCCCCCTCGTTGGGACTAGCGGGAAATCTGGGGCCAACGTCCTGACTTTC. Translating gives CASPLVGTSGKSGANVLTF. The full variable domain, with the rest looked up from reference TRBV7-2 and TRBJ2-6, is GAGVSQSPSNKVTEKGKDVELRCDPISGHTALYWYRQSLGQGLEFLIYFQGNSAPDKSGLPSDRFSAERTGGSVSTLTIQRTQQEDSAVYLCASPLVGTSGKSGANVLTFGAGSRLTVL.